What follows are 32 T cell receptor beta chains derived from one specimen sequenced in a study of OX40 agonist ivuxolimab in advanced cancers. Libraries were built with the immunoSEQ multiplex PCR assay. TCRdb obtained this table from immuneACCESS and retained in-frame rearrangements with V and J assigned. These tables miss some clones; where compared with another copy, unresolved V genes account for less than half of the shortfall, and the remainder is unexplained. Here the sample has fewer than 30,000 clones; 75% to 85% occur a single time. Of the sample, 30% to 40% falls within the top ten clones. Sample: CD4+ or CD8+ T cells sorted from blood, taken in a trial of the OX40 agonist ivuxolimab. The receptors originated from an adult with an advanced solid tumor such as melanoma, head and neck, liver or kidney cancer.

This clone was counted once. The chain recombines TRBV29-1 with TRBJ1-2; D may be TRBD1 (6 bases). CDR3 size: 13 residues. In germline, CDR1 is SQVTM, CDR2 ANQGSEA. The ends were cut back, 6 bases at V and 3 bases at J, with 14 bases in the middle. The CDR3 DNA reads as TGCAGCGTCCGAGGGGACACCGACTATGGCTACACCTTC. It codes for CSVRGDTDYGYTF. Full variable domain (outside the CDR3, taken from reference TRBV29-1 and TRBJ1-2): SAVISQKPSRDICQRGTSLTIQCQVDSQVTMMFWYRQQPGQSLTLIATANQGSEATYESGFVIDKFPISRPNLTFSTLTVSNMSPEDSSIYLCSVRGDTDYGYTFGSGTRLTVV.

The genes are TRBV5-4 and TRBJ2-1, with TRBD1 matching over 8 bases. The CDR3 totals 13 residues. Germline loops: CDR1 SGHNT, CDR2 YYREEE (reference sequence). V shed 4 bases, J shed 4 bases, and the junction held 1 base outside the gene matches. Here the CDR3 DNA reads TGTGCCAGCAGCGGACAGGGATACAATGAGCAGTTCTTC. This translates into CASSGQGYNEQFF.

This chain links TRBV5-6 with TRBJ2-7; no definite D call. Trimming shortened V by 1 base and J by 2 bases, and 7 bases separated the two germline ends. The CDR3 totals 13 residues. Germline V lookup: CDR1 SGHDT, CDR2 YYEEEE. The CDR3 region is CASSLYQAYEQYF. As DNA, the CDR3 is TGTGCCAGCAGCTTGTATCAGGCCTACGAGCAGTACTTC.

The chain uses TRBV9 and TRBJ1-1; no firm D call. V lost 1 base and J lost 0, with 4 bases in between. This CDR3 spans 13 amino acids. CDR1 SGDLS and CDR2 YYNGEE come from the germline V gene. Here the CDR3 DNA reads TGTGCCAGCAGCGTACGTTTGAACACTGAAGCTTTCTTT. Amino acid sequence: CASSVRLNTEAFF.

The rearrangement uses TRBV7-9 and TRBJ2-7; D remains unclear. The germline V and J ends were trimmed by 1 base and 6 bases, with 7 bases remaining between them. The CDR3 is 12 amino acids. Germline CDR1 is SEHNR and CDR2 is FQNEAQ (reference sequence). The CDR3 here is CASSLDYPEQYF. CDR3 DNA sequence: TGTGCCAGCAGCTTAGATTATCCCGAGCAGTACTTC.

This clone was detected only a few times. The chain joins TRBV2 to TRBJ1-6; 7 nucleotides agree with TRBD1. The V segment lost 5 bases and the J segment 4 bases; nucleotides outside the gene matches: 5. The germline V gene has CDR1 SNHLY and CDR2 FYNNEI. The CDR3 consists of 15 residues. For the CDR3, the DNA is TGTGCCAGCAGTCCAGACAGGGTTTATAATTCACCCCTCCACTTT. It translates to CASSPDRVYNSPLHF.

The genes are TRBV4-1 and TRBJ2-1; 14 positions agree with TRBD2. V shed 3 bases and J 9 bases; nucleotides not matched to a gene: 7. Germline CDR1 and CDR2: MGHRA and YSYEKL. This CDR3 comprises 16 residues. The CDR3 spells CASSQIGLAGGIEQFF. The CDR3 coding sequence is TGCGCCAGCAGCCAGATCGGACTAGCGGGAGGAATTGAGCAGTTCTTC.

V is TRBV29-1 and J is TRBJ1-2; D uncertain. The CDR3 has 13 residues. V was pared by 4 bases and J by 1 base, with 10 bases between. The V gene's germline CDR1 is SQVTM and CDR2 ANQGSEA. Here the CDR3 reads CSVGRELNYGYTF. The CDR3 DNA reads as TGCAGCGTTGGAAGGGAGCTTAACTATGGCTACACCTTC.

The chain recombines TRBV28 with TRBJ1-5; D perhaps matches TRBD1 (6 bases). Between the trimmed V and J ends, which lost 6 bases and 1 base, there was a span of 13 bases. This CDR3 is 15 amino acids long. CDR1 and CDR2 from the germline V gene are MDHEN and SYDVKM. In DNA form, the CDR3 reads TGTGCCAGCAGAACAACAGGGTACAGCAATCAGCCCCAGCATTTT. Its translation: CASRTTGYSNQPQHF. Using reference TRBV28 and TRBJ1-5 for the parts outside the CDR3, the full variable domain is DVKVTQSSRYLVKRTGEKVFLECVQDMDHENMFWYRQDPGLGLRLIYFSYDVKMKEKGDIPEGYSVSREKKERFSLILESASTNQTSMYLCASRTTGYSNQPQHFGDGTRLSIL.

The rearrangement joins TRBV10-3 to TRBJ2-1; TRBD1 or TRBD2 may be the D gene (6 bases each). From germline, CDR1 is ENHRY and CDR2 SYGVKD. The CDR3 sequence is 17 residues long. V dropped 3 bases and J dropped 0 bases, with 15 bases sitting between them. The CDR3 nucleotides read TGTGCCATCAGTGATTTGGGGGCGGGGAGCTCCTACAATGAGCAGTTCTTC. Amino acids: CAISDLGAGSSYNEQFF.

The rearrangement links TRBV27 to TRBJ2-1, with 7 nucleotides matching TRBD2. J gave up 0 bases and V 7 bases, and 6 bases lay outside the gene matches. Per germline, CDR1 MNHEY and CDR2 SMNVEV (reference sequence). This CDR3 has 15 residues. For the CDR3, the DNA is TGTGCCAGCACCCGGGCGGGAGTCTCCTACAATGAGCAGTTCTTC. Translating gives CASTRAGVSYNEQFF.

This chain links TRBV16 with TRBJ1-1, with a tentative D call TRBD1 (5 bases). This CDR3 has 13 amino acids. Per the germline V gene, CDR1 is KGHSY and CDR2 is FQNENV. V shed 7 bases and J shed 8 bases, with 17 bases lying between them. In DNA, the CDR3 is TGTGCCAGCAACCCCCAGGGATCGGGAGAAGCTTTCTTT. Amino acid sequence: CASNPQGSGEAFF. Full variable domain (outside the CDR3, taken from reference TRBV16 and TRBJ1-1): GEEVAQTPKHLVRGEGQKAKLYCAPIKGHSYVFWYQQVLKNEFKFLISFQNENVFDETGMPKERFSAKCLPNSPCSLEIQATKLEDSAVYFCASNPQGSGEAFFGQGTRLTVV.

The chain uses TRBV19 and TRBJ2-2; perhaps TRBD2 as D (6 bases). Trimming shortened V by 5 bases and J by 5 bases, and 15 bases separated the two germline ends. The CDR3 is 15 residues long. CDR1 and CDR2 from the germline V gene are LNHDA and SQIVND (reference sequence). CDR3 sequence reads: CASSFWDAGTGELFF. The CDR3, as DNA: TGTGCCAGTAGTTTCTGGGACGCGGGGACCGGGGAGCTGTTTTTT.

This rearrangement joins TRBV19 to TRBJ2-7; D call uncertain. Germline V gene data show CDR1 as LNHDA and CDR2 as SQIVND (reference sequence). The ends were cut back, 8 bases at V and 4 bases at J, with 9 bases in the middle. CDR3 size: 11 residues. CDR3 nucleotides: TGTGCCAGTCAAGAAGGTTACGAGCAGTACTTC. Protein: CASQEGYEQYF.

The chain combines TRBV4-1 with TRBJ2-7; no firm D call. CDR1 is MGHRA, CDR2 YSYEKL, per germline. V dropped 1 base and J dropped 0 bases, with 10 bases sitting between them. CDR3 length: 15 amino acids. The CDR3 spells CASSQAAASSYEQYF. The CDR3 DNA sequence: TGCGCCAGCAGCCAAGCCGCGGCTAGCTCCTACGAGCAGTACTTC.

This sequence joins TRBV12-2 and TRBJ2-7; the table's D call of TRBD2 was not tested on the DNA. TRBV12-2 is termed a pseudogene. This CDR3 region has 14 residues. In nucleotides, the CDR3 is TGTGCAAGTCGTAGGAGGGAGGCCAGCTACGAGCAGTACTTC. As protein: CASRRREASYEQYF.

This clone came up many times. V gene TRBV7-9 combines with J gene TRBJ2-5; no clear D. The CDR3 is made up of 12 amino acids. With 1 base removed from V and 4 bases from J, the gap between germline ends came to 4 bases. The germline CDR1 and CDR2 sequences are SEHNR and FQNEAQ (reference sequence). In nucleotides, the CDR3 is TGTGCCAGCAGCTTAGAGTCAGAGACCCAGTACTTC. It encodes CASSLESETQYF.

The rearrangement uses TRBV29-1 and TRBJ2-5, with D possibly matching TRBD1 (5 bases). Germline values: CDR1 SQVTM, CDR2 ANQGSEA. This CDR3 is 15 amino acids long. V was cut by 6 bases and J by 5 bases, with 22 bases left in between. CDR3 amino acids: CSVIGRAVEMETQYF. The DNA of the CDR3 is TGCAGCGTAATCGGCAGGGCAGTCGAGATGGAGACCCAGTACTTC.

The V and J genes are TRBV13 and TRBJ1-1, with TRBD1 matching over 10 bases. The germline gives CDR1 PRHDT, CDR2 FYEKMQ (reference sequence). J gave up 1 base and V 4 bases, and 6 bases lay outside the gene matches. The CDR3 is made up of 16 amino acids. The CDR3 here is CASSSRTGGRNTEAFF. Here the CDR3 DNA reads TGTGCCAGCAGCTCCCGGACAGGGGGAAGGAACACTGAAGCTTTCTTT.

A few counts support this clone. The chain recombines TRBV11-2 with TRBJ2-5, with D possibly matching TRBD1 (6 bases). V was trimmed by 4 bases and J by 1 base, leaving 16 bases between them. The CDR3 covers 16 residues. Germline V gene data show CDR1 as SGHAT and CDR2 as FQNNGV. CDR3 bases: TGTGCCAGCAGCTCCTACCTCGGACAGCTCCAAGAGACCCAGTACTTC. Translated: CASSSYLGQLQETQYF. The full variable domain, with the rest looked up from reference TRBV11-2 and TRBJ2-5, is EAGVAQSPRYKIIEKRQSVAFWCNPISGHATLYWYQQILGQGPKLLIQFQNNGVVDDSQLPKDRFSAERLKGVDSTLKIQPAKLEDSAVYLCASSSYLGQLQETQYFGPGTRLLVL.

This clone was seen only once. This rearrangement joins TRBV28 to TRBJ1-5; TRBD1 is a possible D gene (6 bases). Germline assignment: CDR1 MDHEN and CDR2 SYDVKM. Trimming removed 5 bases from V and 5 bases from J, with 16 bases in between. This CDR3 is built from 15 residues. The CDR3 DNA is TGTGCCAGCAGTGGGGGCAGGGAGTGGGATCAGCCCCAGCATTTT. Its translation is CASSGGREWDQPQHF.

This CDR3 reads CASSLAEIKPGQGGGYTF. The CDR3 coding sequence is TGTGCCAGCAGCTTAGCTGAGATAAAACCGGGACAGGGGGGTGGCTACACCTTC. The chain couples TRBV7-6 to TRBJ1-2; TRBD1 matches at 11 bases. The CDR3 covers 18 residues. Germline V gene sequence: CDR1 SGHVS, CDR2 FNYEAQ. Unmatched junction bases numbered 13, after V lost 0 bases and J lost 7 bases.

The V gene is TRBV6-6, the J gene TRBJ2-5; no clear D. The CDR3 is 16 amino acids. V gave up 0 bases and J gave up 5 bases, with 16 bases separating them. CDR1 and CDR2 from the germline V gene are MNHNY and SVGAGI (reference sequence). As DNA, the CDR3 is TGTGCCAGCAGTTACTCGAAGACACCCTTGGTGGAGACCCAGTACTTC. Its translation is CASSYSKTPLVETQYF.

The gene calls are TRBV19 and TRBJ2-7; possibly TRBD2 for D (6 bases). Trimming shortened V by 0 bases and J by 7 bases, and 13 bases separated the two germline ends. The CDR3 runs to 14 residues. Per the germline V gene, CDR1 is LNHDA and CDR2 is SQIVND (reference sequence). The CDR3 reads CASSIEDGSGEQYF. CDR3 nucleotide sequence: TGTGCCAGTAGTATAGAGGACGGGAGTGGGGAGCAGTACTTC.

This chain's CDR3 is CASSVGQSPGELFF. CDR3 nucleotide sequence: TGTGCCAGCAGCGTAGGGCAGTCTCCCGGGGAGCTGTTTTTT. The V call is TRBV9, the J call TRBJ2-2, with D unclear. Trimming pared 0 bases from V and 6 bases from J, leaving 9 bases between. CDR3 length: 14 residues. CDR1 and CDR2 (germline): SGDLS, YYNGEE. Variable domain in full (rest from reference TRBV9 and TRBJ2-2): DSGVTQTPKHLITATGQRVTLRCSPRSGDLSVYWYQQSLDQGLQFLIQYYNGEERAKGNILERFSAQQFPDLHSELNLSSLELGDSALYFCASSVGQSPGELFFGEGSRLTVL.

The chain joins TRBV7-9 to TRBJ2-1; TRBD1 is a possible D gene (5 bases). CDR3 length: 13 amino acids. Germline assignment: CDR1 SEHNR and CDR2 FQNEAQ (reference sequence). V was trimmed by 2 bases and J by 8 bases, leaving 10 bases between them. The DNA for the CDR3 is TGTGCCAGCAGCTTATCCTGGGGCTATGAGCAGTTCTTC. Encoded protein: CASSLSWGYEQFF.

The chain links TRBV9 to TRBJ2-5, with 7 bases lining up with TRBD2. This CDR3 has 17 amino acids. CDR1 and CDR2 (germline): SGDLS, YYNGEE. V was clipped by 3 bases and J by 5 bases; unmatched bases: 16. This CDR3 reads CASSGGSGTILGETQYF. The CDR3, as DNA: TGTGCCAGCAGCGGGGGGAGCGGGACGATCCTAGGGGAGACCCAGTACTTC.

CDR3 coding DNA: TGTGCCAGCAGCTTAGGGGTGGCCTACGAGCAGTACTTC. Amino acids: CASSLGVAYEQYF. The rearrangement links TRBV11-2 to TRBJ2-7; no definite D call. The CDR3 spans 13 residues. In germline, CDR1 is SGHAT, CDR2 FQNNGV. Between the trimmed V and J ends, which lost 1 base and 2 bases, there was a span of 6 bases.

This chain links TRBV6-5 with TRBJ2-3; 8 bases are shared with TRBD1. Germline CDR1 MNHEY, CDR2 SVGAGI. With V trimmed by 6 bases and J by 3 bases, 5 bases remained unmatched. This CDR3 contains 14 residues. The CDR3 protein is CASRAGGETDTQYF. The CDR3 nucleotides are TGTGCCAGCAGGGCAGGGGGCGAGACAGATACGCAGTATTTT.

This chain connects TRBV29-1 to TRBJ1-4; TRBD1 might be the D (5 bases). Trimming shortened V by 6 bases and J by 3 bases, and 17 bases separated the two germline ends. The germline gives CDR1 SQVTM, CDR2 ANQGSEA. There are 15 residues in the CDR3. CDR3 bases: TGCAGCGTAGCCCTCCGGGGGATAGCTAATGAAAAACTGTTTTTT. Residues: CSVALRGIANEKLFF.

The rearrangement joins TRBV7-9 to TRBJ2-1; 7 bases map to TRBD2. After removal of 2 bases from V and 4 bases from J, the junction contained 17 bases not matched to a gene. The CDR3 runs 19 residues. Germline V lookup: CDR1 SEHNR, CDR2 FQNEAQ (reference sequence). For the CDR3, the DNA is TGTGCCAGCAGCTTAAGGGATACTATAGGGGCTAGCGGATACAATGAGCAGTTCTTC. Residues: CASSLRDTIGASGYNEQFF.

This clone was seen a single time. This chain uses TRBV7-8 with TRBJ1-6; D is undetermined. V gave up 2 bases and J gave up 3 bases, with 8 bases separating them. CDR1 and CDR2 from the germline V gene are SGHVS and FQNEAQ. The CDR3 has 15 amino acids. The CDR3 loop reads CASSLSRIYNSPLHF. The CDR3 DNA sequence: TGTGCCAGCAGCTTATCGCGGATCTATAATTCACCCCTCCACTTT.